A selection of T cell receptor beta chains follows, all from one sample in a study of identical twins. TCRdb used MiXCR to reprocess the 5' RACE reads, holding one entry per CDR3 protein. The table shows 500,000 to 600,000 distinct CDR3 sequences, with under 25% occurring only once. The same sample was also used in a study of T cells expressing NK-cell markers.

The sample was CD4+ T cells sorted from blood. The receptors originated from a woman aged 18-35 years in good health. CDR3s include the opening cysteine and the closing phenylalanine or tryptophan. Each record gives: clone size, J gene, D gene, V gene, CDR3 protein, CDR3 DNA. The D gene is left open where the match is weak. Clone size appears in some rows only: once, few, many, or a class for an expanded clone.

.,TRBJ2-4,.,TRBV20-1,CSARGTANIQYF,TGCAGTGCTAGAGGGACAGCCAACATTCAGTACTTC
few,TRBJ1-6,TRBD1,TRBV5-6,CASNLRDRNSPLHF,TGTGCCAGCAACCTCCGGGACAGGAATTCACCCCTCCACTTT
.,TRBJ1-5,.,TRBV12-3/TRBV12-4,CASSLVQNQPQHF,TGTGCCAGCAGTTTGGTACAGAATCAGCCCCAGCATTTT
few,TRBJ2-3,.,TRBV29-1,CSVEDRSTDTQYF,TGCAGCGTTGAAGATCGTAGCACAGATACGCAGTATTTT
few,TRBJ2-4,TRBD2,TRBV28,CASSQMELRAGDRSGAKNIQYF,TGTGCCAGCAGCCAAATGGAACTTCGAGCGGGAGATCGTAGTGGGGCCAAAAACATTCAGTACTTC
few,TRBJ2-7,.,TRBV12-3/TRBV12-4,CASSLARRGRPSSGQYF,TGTGCCAGCAGTTTAGCTAGGAGGGGACGCCCCTCCAGCGGGCAGTACTTC
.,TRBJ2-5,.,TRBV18,CASSQPEVGTLQETQYF,TGTGCCAGCTCACAACCGGAGGTCGGGACCCTACAAGAGACCCAGTACTTC
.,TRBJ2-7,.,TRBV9,CASSVQGGDEQYF,TGTGCCAGCAGCGTACAGGGGGGAGACGAGCAGTACTTC
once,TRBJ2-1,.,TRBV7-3,CASSFQANNEQFF,TGTGCCAGCAGCTTCCAAGCAAACAATGAGCAGTTCTTC
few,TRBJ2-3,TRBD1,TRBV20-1,CSARNRGTDTQYF,TGCAGTGCTAGGAACAGGGGAACAGATACGCAGTATTTT
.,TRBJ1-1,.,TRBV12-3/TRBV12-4,CASSLRATEAFF,TGTGCCAGCAGTCTGCGGGCCACTGAAGCTTTCTTT
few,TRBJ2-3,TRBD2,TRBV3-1,CASSPLRLASTDTQYF,TGTGCCAGCAGCCCGCTGAGACTAGCTAGCACAGATACGCAGTATTTT
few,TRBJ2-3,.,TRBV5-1,CASTNGDLDTQYF,TGCGCCAGCACGAATGGGGATTTGGATACGCAGTATTTT
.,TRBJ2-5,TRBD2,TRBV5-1,CASSEELAGRETQYF,TGCGCCAGCAGCGAAGAGCTAGCGGGCAGGGAGACCCAGTACTTC
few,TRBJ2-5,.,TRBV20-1,CSAQKSAETQYF,TGCAGTGCTCAAAAATCGGCGGAGACCCAGTACTTC
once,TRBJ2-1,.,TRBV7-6,CASKGARDEQFF,TGTGCCAGCAAAGGAGCGCGGGATGAGCAGTTCTTC
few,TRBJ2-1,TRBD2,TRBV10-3,CAISLAGHGNEQFF,TGTGCCATCAGCCTAGCGGGGCATGGAAATGAGCAGTTCTTC
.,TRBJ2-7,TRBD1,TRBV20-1,CSASRGLYEQYF,TGCAGTGCTAGTAGGGGGCTATACGAGCAGTACTTC
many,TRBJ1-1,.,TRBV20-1,CSAFGAQSNTEAFF,TGCAGTGCTTTTGGGGCGCAGTCGAACACTGAAGCTTTCTTT
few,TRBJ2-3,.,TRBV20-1,CSARGYSFTDTQYF,TGCAGTGCTAGAGGCTACAGCTTCACAGATACGCAGTATTTT
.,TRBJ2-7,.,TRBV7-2,CASSLAGTTPSYEQYF,TGTGCCAGCAGCTTAGCGGGGACAACACCGTCCTACGAGCAGTACTTC
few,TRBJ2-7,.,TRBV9,CASSPDDYEQYF,TGTGCCAGCAGCCCGGACGACTACGAGCAGTACTTC
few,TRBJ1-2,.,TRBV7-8,CASSPPAGGYTF,TGTGCCAGCAGCCCACCGGCGGGTGGCTACACCTTC
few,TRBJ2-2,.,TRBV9,CASSVAGDHTGELFF,TGTGCCAGCAGCGTAGCAGGGGATCACACCGGGGAGCTGTTTTTT
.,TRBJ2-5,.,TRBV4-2,CASSQEGSAAETQYF,TGTGCCAGCAGCCAAGAGGGCAGCGCCGCAGAGACCCAGTACTTC
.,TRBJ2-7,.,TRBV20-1,CSASIGSRTYEQYF,TGCAGTGCCAGCATAGGGTCGCGGACCTACGAGCAGTACTTC
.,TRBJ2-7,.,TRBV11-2,CASSFHNPSYEQYF,TGTGCCAGCAGCTTCCACAACCCCTCCTACGAGCAGTACTTC
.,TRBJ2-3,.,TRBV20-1,CSAIKDATDTQYF,TGCAGTGCTATAAAAGATGCAACAGATACGCAGTATTTT
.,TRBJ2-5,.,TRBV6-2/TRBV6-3,CASSYGSGGIETQYF,TGTGCCAGCAGTTACGGATCAGGAGGGATCGAGACCCAGTACTTC
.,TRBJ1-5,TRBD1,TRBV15,CATSSRQGIFGPQHF,TGTGCCACCAGCAGTCGACAGGGGATTTTTGGGCCCCAGCATTTT
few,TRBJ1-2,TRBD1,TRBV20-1,CSALRQGEGYTF,TGCAGTGCTCTACGACAGGGAGAAGGCTACACCTTC
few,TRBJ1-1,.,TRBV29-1,CSVVWGNTEAFF,TGCAGCGTTGTATGGGGGAACACTGAAGCTTTCTTT
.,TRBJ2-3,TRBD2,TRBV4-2,CASSQGHLAGTDTQYF,TGTGCCAGCAGCCAAGGACACCTAGCGGGTACAGATACGCAGTATTTT
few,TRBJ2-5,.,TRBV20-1,CSARERVLIETQYF,TGCAGTGCTAGAGAGAGGGTGTTAATAGAGACCCAGTACTTC
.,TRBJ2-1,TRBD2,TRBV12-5,CASGWRLAGGAEQFF,TGTGCTAGTGGTTGGAGACTAGCGGGAGGGGCTGAGCAGTTCTTC
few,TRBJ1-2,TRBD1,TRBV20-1,CSAPFTGDGYTF,TGCAGTGCTCCATTCACAGGGGACGGCTACACCTTC
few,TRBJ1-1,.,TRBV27,CASSGRNGDTEAFF,TGTGCCAGCAGTGGACGTAACGGGGACACTGAAGCTTTCTTT
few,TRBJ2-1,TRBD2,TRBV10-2,CASSAGGAGYNEQFF,TGCGCCAGCAGTGCCGGGGGGGCCGGGTACAATGAGCAGTTCTTC
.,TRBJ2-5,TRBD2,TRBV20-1,CSARPLAGDEETQYF,TGCAGTGCGCGACCACTAGCGGGGGACGAAGAGACCCAGTACTTC
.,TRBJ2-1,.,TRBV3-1,CASRGSGRNEQFF,TGTGCCAGCAGGGGGTCAGGTAGGAATGAGCAGTTCTTC
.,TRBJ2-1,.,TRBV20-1,CSATQGRGLEEQFF,TGCAGTGCTACACAGGGAAGGGGGTTAGAAGAGCAGTTCTTC
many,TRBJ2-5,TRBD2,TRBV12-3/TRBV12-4,CASRVSGVRETQYF,TGTGCCAGCAGGGTTAGCGGGGTGAGGGAGACCCAGTACTTC
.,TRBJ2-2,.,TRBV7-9,CASSLFQSGELFF,TGTGCCAGCAGCTTATTTCAGTCCGGGGAGCTGTTTTTT
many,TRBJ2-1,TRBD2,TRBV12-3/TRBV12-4,CASSYLSGRANYNEQFF,TGTGCCAGCAGTTACCTTAGCGGGAGGGCCAACTACAATGAGCAGTTCTTC